These 11 T cell receptor beta chains were all obtained from the same sample, sequenced in a study of blood T cell repertoires in COVID-19. Data came from immunoSEQ multiplex PCR; TCRdb stores just in-frame clones and leaves some out. The sample consists of about 87,000 clones, approximately 80% of them appearing once. Material for sequencing was peripheral blood. These receptors were taken from a woman in her 70s with acute or convalescent COVID-19.

The gene calls are TRBV4-1 and TRBJ1-6; D unclear. The CDR3 has 15 amino acids. The germline V gene encodes CDR1 MGHRA and CDR2 YSYEKL. V lost 0 bases and J 9 bases, leaving 12 bases between the germline ends. The CDR3 loop is CASSQDEAGSSPLHF. For the CDR3, the DNA is TGCGCCAGCAGCCAAGATGAGGCGGGGAGTTCACCCCTCCACTTT.

The V and J genes are TRBV19 and TRBJ2-3; D might be TRBD1 (5 bases). Germline lookup yields CDR1 LNHDA and CDR2 SQIVND (reference sequence). With 5 bases removed from V and 3 bases from J, the gap between germline ends came to 12 bases. This CDR3 contains 14 residues. The CDR3 loop is CASSQQSGTDTQYF. The DNA for the CDR3 is TGTGCCAGTAGTCAACAGTCAGGGACAGATACGCAGTATTTT.

The table lists this clone with a few counts. This rearrangement joins TRBV29-1 to TRBJ1-2; 7 positions match TRBD1. Germline trimming cut 5 bases from V and 7 bases from J; bases unmatched to any gene: 10. CDR1 and CDR2 (germline): SQVTM, ANQGSEA. This CDR3 has 13 amino acids. The CDR3, as DNA: TGCAGCGTTCCCCACAGGGGCGGAGGTGGCTACACCTTC. Translated, it gives CSVPHRGGGGYTF.

This clone appeared once. The V call is TRBV2, the J call TRBJ1-1; D perhaps matches TRBD1 (6 bases). Trimming cost V 5 bases and J 0 bases, with 10 bases left between them. The CDR3 loop spans 14 amino acids. CDR1 and CDR2 (germline): SNHLY, FYNNEI. The CDR3 nucleotides are TGTGCCAGCAGTTCACAGGGTATGAACACTGAAGCTTTCTTT. Its protein is CASSSQGMNTEAFF.

The chain recombines TRBV7-2 with TRBJ1-5; D uncertain. The germline V gene encodes CDR1 SGHTA and CDR2 FQGNSA. Deletions cut 2 bases from V and 9 bases from J, with 8 bases between. This CDR3 is 12 amino acids long. The CDR3 here is CASSLSGRPQHF. CDR3 in DNA: TGTGCCAGCAGCTTAAGCGGCCGGCCCCAGCATTTT.

The rearrangement uses TRBV27 and TRBJ1-5, with D possibly being TRBD1 (6 bases). Trimming pared 5 bases from V and 7 bases from J, leaving 18 bases between. There are 15 residues in the CDR3. Germline CDR1 reads MNHEY; CDR2 reads SMNVEV (reference sequence). The chain's CDR3 is CASSPGPGTRQPQHF. In DNA, the CDR3 is TGTGCCAGCAGTCCCGGACCCGGGACACGGCAGCCCCAGCATTTT.

The chain uses TRBV5-1 and TRBJ2-7; TRBD2 matches at 9 bases. This CDR3 comprises 15 residues. Germline V lookup: CDR1 SGHRS, CDR2 YFSETQ. Trimming cost V 6 bases and J 2 bases; bases outside gene matches: 9. The CDR3 nucleotides read TGCGCCAGCATCGTGGGACTAGCAGCTGCCTACGAGCAGTACTTC. This encodes CASIVGLAAAYEQYF.

This chain uses TRBV2 with TRBJ1-2; the D gene is possibly TRBD1 (5 bases). Germline-derived CDR1 and CDR2 are SNHLY and FYNNEI. The CDR3 sequence is 12 residues long. V lost 6 bases, J lost 4 bases, and 9 bases lay in between. The CDR3 DNA sequence: TGTGCCAGCAGGACAGATTTCTATGGCTACACCTTC. It translates to CASRTDFYGYTF. Variable domain in full (rest from reference TRBV2 and TRBJ1-2): EPEVTQTPSHQVTQMGQEVILRCVPISNHLYFYWYRQILGQKVEFLVSFYNNEISEKSEIFDDQFSVERPDGSNFTLKIRSTKLEDSAMYFCASRTDFYGYTFGSGTRLTVV.

The gene calls are TRBV28 and TRBJ2-3, with 7 bases that match TRBD1. The junction had 17 bases not matched to a gene; V was cut back by 6 bases and J by 5 bases. The germline V gene has CDR1 MDHEN and CDR2 SYDVKM. CDR3 length equals 17 residues. DNA for the CDR3: TGTGCCAGCAGGCCAAGGCAGGGGGTACCTGGTGGAGATACGCAGTATTTT. Encoded protein: CASRPRQGVPGGDTQYF.

This clone was found a few times. The chain couples TRBV30 to TRBJ1-1, with D perhaps matching TRBD1 (6 bases). This CDR3 region has 12 residues. Trimming took 4 bases from V and 7 from J, leaving 13 bases between them. The germline V gene has CDR1 GTSNPN and CDR2 SVGIG (reference sequence). The CDR3 sequence is CAWNRVVGEAFF. Here the CDR3 DNA reads TGTGCCTGGAACAGGGTTGTGGGTGAAGCTTTCTTT.

The count of this clone is one. The chain uses TRBV29-1 and TRBJ2-3; 10 bases are a match to TRBD1. There are 14 residues in the CDR3. The V gene end was trimmed by 3 bases and the J gene end by 4 bases; junction bases not matched to a gene: 4. Germline lookup yields CDR1 SQVTM and CDR2 ANQGSEA. CDR3 in DNA: TGCAGCGTTGATAGACAGGGGGCGGCAGATACGCAGTATTTT. This gives the protein CSVDRQGAADTQYF.